This T cell receptor (beta chain) was documented in a study of T-cell reconstitution after alpha-beta-depleted transplantation in children. V lost 0 bases to trimming and J lost 7 bases, with 12 bases between them. The germline CDR1 and CDR2 sequences are SGHRS and YFSETQ. This CDR3 is 14 amino acids long. Unique molecular identifiers were incorporated when the TCRbeta library was constructed. MiXCR, applied by TCRdb to the PCR reads, yields one record per CDR3 protein. The sample has roughly 500,000 distinct CDR3 sequences; 30% to 35% are singletons. Sequenced here: PBMCs from the stem cell graft donor, sampled from the stem cell graft. The receptor was derived from a human donor who donated a stem cell graft to a child with aplastic anemia. This chain connects TRBV5-1 to TRBJ2-3; unclear D gene. CDR3 sequence: CASSLGVADYTQYF. DNA for the CDR3: TGCGCCAGCAGCTTGGGGGTAGCCGACTATACGCAGTATTTT.